Presented here are 26 T cell receptor beta chains from one specimen sequenced in a study of monozygotic twins with inflammatory bowel disease. From its re-call of the 5' RACE reads, TCRdb lists each CDR3 protein once, without DNA. This repertoire includes 350,000 to 500,000 distinct CDR3 sequences. The sample comprised blood. The origin of the receptors is a human donor with ulcerative colitis or Crohn's disease, or a healthy co-twin of an affected twin (not recorded which).

The chain uses TRBV5-1 and TRBJ2-7; TCRdb's D call, TRBD1, is unchecked because there is no DNA. The CDR3 has 13 amino acids. Per germline, CDR1 SGHRS and CDR2 YFSETQ. This CDR3 reads CASSLAPGGEQYF.

The chain has TRBV6-5 and TRBJ1-3. The CDR3 is made up of 15 amino acids. Germline CDR1 MNHEY, CDR2 SVGAGI. The CDR3: CASSYFPDLRNTIYF.

The chain couples TRBV3-1 to TRBJ2-7; TCRdb's D call, TRBD2, is unchecked because there is no DNA. Germline loops: CDR1 LGHDT, CDR2 YNNKEL (reference sequence). The CDR3 is made up of 18 amino acids. CDR3 loop: CASSQDRGLAVERYEQYF.

This chain uses TRBV5-1 with TRBJ1-5. The CDR3 spans 15 residues. Germline assignment: CDR1 SGHRS and CDR2 YFSETQ. Here the CDR3 reads CASSFGVDGNQPQHF.

The V call is TRBV6-1, the J call TRBJ1-5; TCRdb indicates TRBD1, and absent DNA this call remains unverified. Germline V gene sequence: CDR1 MNHNS, CDR2 SASEGT. This CDR3 region has 14 residues. The CDR3 loop reads CASSGAGSNQPQHF.

This rearrangement joins TRBV7-2 to TRBJ2-1; TCRdb gives TRBD1 as the D gene, but with no DNA this cannot be confirmed. The CDR3 loop spans 15 amino acids. Germline lookup yields CDR1 SGHTA and CDR2 FQGNSA. The CDR3 region is CASSLPLGTYNEQFF.

The chain has TRBV9 and TRBJ1-2. The germline V gene has CDR1 SGDLS and CDR2 YYNGEE. CDR3 length: 11 residues. The CDR3 sequence: CASGDNYGYTF.

The rearrangement links TRBV20-1 to TRBJ2-3; TCRdb's D call of TRBD2 is untestable without DNA. The CDR3 runs to 16 residues. The V gene's germline CDR1 is DFQATT and CDR2 SNEGSKA (reference sequence). The CDR3 loop reads CSGKGLAGGSTDTQYF.

This chain connects TRBV27 to TRBJ2-3; TCRdb names TRBD2, which stays unverified in the absence of DNA. Germline V CDR1 and CDR2: MNHEY, SMNVEV (reference sequence). The CDR3 spans 15 residues. The chain's CDR3 is CASSLPWEGRDTQYF.

The gene calls are TRBV4-3 and TRBJ2-6; TCRdb's D call, TRBD1, is unchecked because there is no DNA. The CDR3 runs 20 residues. The germline CDR1 and CDR2 sequences are LGHNA and YSLEER. The CDR3 spells CASSQERSTGRRSGANVLTF.

The gene calls are TRBV27 and TRBJ1-1; TCRdb picks TRBD1, but there is no DNA to check that call. This CDR3 region has 14 residues. From germline, CDR1 is MNHEY and CDR2 SMNVEV (reference sequence). The CDR3 spells CASSASTGHTEAFF.

The chain is built from TRBV23-1 and TRBJ2-1; TCRdb's D call of TRBD1 is untestable without DNA. TRBV23-1 is known as an ORF, though its function is uncertain. This CDR3 is built from 13 residues. CDR3 protein: CAAPEGWYNEQFF.

This chain connects TRBV9 to TRBJ1-4. The germline gives CDR1 SGDLS, CDR2 YYNGEE. The CDR3 has 14 residues. The CDR3 region is CASSEGIAGEKLFF.

The rearrangement links TRBV14 to TRBJ2-2; TCRdb's D gene call, TRBD1, goes unchecked for lack of DNA. The CDR3 covers 15 residues. Germline loops: CDR1 SGHDN, CDR2 FVKESK. CDR3 residues: CASSPRRDGTGELFF.

The V call is TRBV28, the J call TRBJ1-2; TCRdb's D call of TRBD1 is untestable without DNA. In germline, CDR1 is MDHEN, CDR2 SYDVKM. The CDR3 sequence is 14 residues long. Here the CDR3 reads CASILTGIRGGYTF.

The chain couples TRBV7-2 to TRBJ2-3. The length of the CDR3 is 14 residues. Per germline, CDR1 SGHTA and CDR2 FQGNSA. The chain's CDR3 is CASSFVSSTDTQYF.

The chain has TRBV28 and TRBJ2-7; TCRdb lists TRBD1, though no DNA is available to test this call. The CDR3 length is 13 residues. Germline CDR1 is MDHEN and CDR2 is SYDVKM. CDR3 loop: CASRDPFTYEQYF. Full variable domain (rest looked up from reference TRBV28 and TRBJ2-7): DVKVTQSSRYLVKRTGEKVFLECVQDMDHENMFWYRQDPGLGLRLIYFSYDVKMKEKGDIPEGYSVSREKKERFSLILESASTNQTSMYLCASRDPFTYEQYFGPGTRLTVT.

This rearrangement joins TRBV12-3 or TRBV12-4 to TRBJ2-4; TCRdb's D call, TRBD2, is unchecked because there is no DNA. This CDR3 is 12 amino acids long. The CDR3 sequence is CASRTSGTSQYF.

This chain joins TRBV28 and TRBJ2-5. Germline V gene data show CDR1 as MDHEN and CDR2 as SYDVKM. This CDR3 region has 11 residues. The CDR3 protein is CASSVEETQYF.

This chain links TRBV6-5 with TRBJ2-7; as DNA is missing, the TRBD1 call by TCRdb cannot be tested. Germline CDR1 reads MNHEY; CDR2 reads SVGAGI. There are 13 residues in the CDR3. The CDR3 loop reads CASTRTGGYEQYF.

The chain is built from TRBV10-3 and TRBJ1-2; the TRBD1 assignment by TCRdb is unverifiable without DNA. The CDR3 sequence is 15 residues long. Germline loops: CDR1 ENHRY, CDR2 SYGVKD. This chain's CDR3 is CAISESPGAGYGYTF.

CDR3 loop: CASSEGSGQGIGAFF. The V call is TRBV6-1, the J call TRBJ1-1; the D call of TRBD1 rests on TCRdb alone, since no DNA is present to check it. This CDR3 contains 15 residues. Germline V CDR1 and CDR2: MNHNS, SASEGT.

The J gene is TRBJ1-2, the V gene TRBV20-1. The CDR3 runs 12 residues. Germline values: CDR1 DFQATT, CDR2 SNEGSKA (reference sequence). CDR3 sequence reads: CSPRVGSYGYTF.

The chain carries TRBV5-1 and TRBJ2-7; TCRdb gives TRBD2 as the D gene, but with no DNA this cannot be confirmed. Germline V CDR1 and CDR2: SGHRS, YFSETQ. The CDR3 has 15 residues. The chain's CDR3 is CASSYGTSEFYEQYF.

The V call is TRBV9, the J call TRBJ2-7; there is no DNA to check the TCRdb D call of TRBD1. The germline CDR1 and CDR2 sequences are SGDLS and YYNGEE. The CDR3 spans 12 residues. This chain's CDR3 is CASSSGDYEQYF.

The chain carries TRBV6-5 and TRBJ2-5; the D call from TCRdb, TRBD2, cannot be confirmed without DNA. The germline V gene encodes CDR1 MNHEY and CDR2 SVGAGI. The CDR3 runs 13 residues. The CDR3 sequence is CASMDLIKETQYF.